This TCR beta chain was recovered during a study of blood T cell dynamics during melanoma immunotherapy. Study overall: First-line therapy was either pembrolizumab or nivolumab with ipilimumab for metastatic melanoma.

The time point is: pre-treatment baseline. One draw preceded checkpoint blockade; another followed its first cycle at week 3. Response was assessed by RECIST 1.1 at 12 weeks, except two rapid progressors. Germline assignment: CDR1 MNHEY and CDR2 SVGAGI. Trimming removed 6 bases at V and 5 bases at J, with 7 bases between. This CDR3 has 12 residues. Each bulk PBMC sample had approximately 340 ng DNA loaded. Produced via immunoSEQ multiplex PCR; TCRdb's table is partial and in-frame only. This repertoire shows 11,000 to 15,000 clones, 65% to 90% found once; its top ten account for approximately 6.4%. The genes are TRBV6-5 and TRBJ2-2; no clear D. The input for sequencing was blood, taken from a patient treated with checkpoint blockade. The clonotype was recovered from a human donor with melanoma. The CDR3 nucleotides are TGTGCCAGCAGACGCCTAACCGGGGAGCTGTTTTTT. Protein product: CASRRLTGELFF.